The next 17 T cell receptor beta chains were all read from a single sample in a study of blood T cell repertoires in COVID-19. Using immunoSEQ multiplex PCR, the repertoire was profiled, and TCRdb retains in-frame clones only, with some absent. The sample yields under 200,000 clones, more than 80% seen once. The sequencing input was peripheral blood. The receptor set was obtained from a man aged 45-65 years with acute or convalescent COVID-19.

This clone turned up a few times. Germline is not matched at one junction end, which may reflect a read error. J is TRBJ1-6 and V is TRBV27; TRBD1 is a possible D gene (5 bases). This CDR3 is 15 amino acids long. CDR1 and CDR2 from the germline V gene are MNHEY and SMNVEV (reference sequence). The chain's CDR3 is CASSTGTDYDSPLHF. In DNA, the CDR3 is TGTGCCAGCAGTACTGGGACGGACTATGATTCACCCCTCCACTTT.

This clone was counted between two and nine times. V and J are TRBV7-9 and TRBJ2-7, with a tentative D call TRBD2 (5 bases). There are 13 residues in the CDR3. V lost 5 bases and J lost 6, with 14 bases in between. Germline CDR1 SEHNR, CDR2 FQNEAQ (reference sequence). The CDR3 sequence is CASSQAVYVEQYF. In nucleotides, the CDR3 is TGTGCCAGCAGCCAAGCGGTCTACGTCGAGCAGTACTTC.

This chain's CDR3 is CASSPGQGATNSPLHF. For the CDR3, the DNA is TGTGCCAGCAGCCCGGGACAGGGGGCTACTAATTCACCCCTCCACTTT. V usage is TRBV7-9 and J usage is TRBJ1-6; TRBD1 agrees at 12 bases. The CDR3 extends over 16 amino acids. J lost 6 bases, V lost 5 bases, and 5 bases had no gene match. In germline, CDR1 is SEHNR, CDR2 FQNEAQ (reference sequence).

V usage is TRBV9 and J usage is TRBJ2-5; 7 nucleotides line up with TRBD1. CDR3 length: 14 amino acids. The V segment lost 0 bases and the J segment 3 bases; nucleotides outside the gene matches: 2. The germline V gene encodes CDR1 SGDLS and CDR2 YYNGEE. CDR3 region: CASSVGQGEETQYF. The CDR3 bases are TGTGCCAGCAGCGTAGGACAGGGAGAAGAGACCCAGTACTTC.

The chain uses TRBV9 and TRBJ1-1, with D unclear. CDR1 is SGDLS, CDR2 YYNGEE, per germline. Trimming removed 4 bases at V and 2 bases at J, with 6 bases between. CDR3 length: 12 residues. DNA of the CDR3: TGTGCCAGCAGCCCCAGTAACACTGAAGCTTTCTTT. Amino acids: CASSPSNTEAFF.

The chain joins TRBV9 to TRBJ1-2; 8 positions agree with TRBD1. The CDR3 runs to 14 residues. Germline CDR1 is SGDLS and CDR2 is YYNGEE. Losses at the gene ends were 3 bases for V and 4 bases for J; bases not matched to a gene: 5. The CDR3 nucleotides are TGTGCCAGCAGCGGCCGGACAGGGAGCTATGGCTACACCTTC. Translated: CASSGRTGSYGYTF.

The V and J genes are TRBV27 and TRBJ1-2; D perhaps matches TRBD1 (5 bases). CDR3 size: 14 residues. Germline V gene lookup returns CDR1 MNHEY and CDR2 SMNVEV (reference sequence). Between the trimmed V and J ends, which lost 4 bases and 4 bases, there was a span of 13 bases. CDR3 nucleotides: TGTGCCAGCAGTTCCATATCGGGGGGCTATGGCTACACCTTC. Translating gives CASSSISGGYGYTF.

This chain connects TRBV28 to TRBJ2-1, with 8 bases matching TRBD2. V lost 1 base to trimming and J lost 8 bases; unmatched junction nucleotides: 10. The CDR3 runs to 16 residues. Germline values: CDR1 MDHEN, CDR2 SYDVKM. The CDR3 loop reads CASSLSRGDGTDEQFF. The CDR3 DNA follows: TGTGCCAGCAGTTTATCGCGGGGGGACGGAACAGATGAGCAGTTCTTC.

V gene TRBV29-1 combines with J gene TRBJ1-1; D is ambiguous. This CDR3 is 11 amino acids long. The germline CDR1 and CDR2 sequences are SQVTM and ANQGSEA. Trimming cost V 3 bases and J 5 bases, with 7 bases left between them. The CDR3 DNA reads TGCAGCGTTGACCCCCATACTGAAGCTTTCTTT. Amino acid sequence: CSVDPHTEAFF.

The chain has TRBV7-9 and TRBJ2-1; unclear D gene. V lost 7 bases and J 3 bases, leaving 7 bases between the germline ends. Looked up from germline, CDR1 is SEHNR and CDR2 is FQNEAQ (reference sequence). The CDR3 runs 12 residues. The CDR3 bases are TGTGCCAGCAACCCAGGCTACAATGAGCAGTTCTTC. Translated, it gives CASNPGYNEQFF.

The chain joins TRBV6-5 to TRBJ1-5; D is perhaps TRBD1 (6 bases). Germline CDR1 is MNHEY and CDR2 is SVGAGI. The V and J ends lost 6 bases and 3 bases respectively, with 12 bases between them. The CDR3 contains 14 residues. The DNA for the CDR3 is TGTGCCAGCAGGTCCGACAGGCTCAATCAGCCCCAGCATTTT. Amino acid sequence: CASRSDRLNQPQHF.

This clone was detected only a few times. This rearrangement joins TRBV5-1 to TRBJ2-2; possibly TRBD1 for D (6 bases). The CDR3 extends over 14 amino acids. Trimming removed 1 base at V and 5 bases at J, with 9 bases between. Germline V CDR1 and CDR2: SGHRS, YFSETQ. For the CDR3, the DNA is TGCGCCAGCAGCTTGCAGGGGTCGACCGGGGAGCTGTTTTTT. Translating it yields CASSLQGSTGELFF.

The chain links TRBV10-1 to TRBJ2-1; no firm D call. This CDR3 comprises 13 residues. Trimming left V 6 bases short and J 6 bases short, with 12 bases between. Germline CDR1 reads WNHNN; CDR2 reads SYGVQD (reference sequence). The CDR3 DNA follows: TGCGCCAGCAGCCAGATATCCAGCAATGAGCAGTTCTTC. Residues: CASSQISSNEQFF.

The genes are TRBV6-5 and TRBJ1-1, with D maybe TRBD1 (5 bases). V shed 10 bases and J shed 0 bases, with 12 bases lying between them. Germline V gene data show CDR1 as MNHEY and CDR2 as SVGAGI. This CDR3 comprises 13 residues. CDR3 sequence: CATRRVMNTEAFF. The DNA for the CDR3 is TGTGCCACCCGCAGGGTTATGAACACTGAAGCTTTCTTT.

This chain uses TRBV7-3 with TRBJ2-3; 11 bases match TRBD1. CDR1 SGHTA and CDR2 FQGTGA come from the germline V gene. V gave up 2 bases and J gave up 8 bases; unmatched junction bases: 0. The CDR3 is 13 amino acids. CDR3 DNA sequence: TGTGCCAGCAGCTTAGGGACAGGGGGTACGCAGTATTTT. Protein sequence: CASSLGTGGTQYF.

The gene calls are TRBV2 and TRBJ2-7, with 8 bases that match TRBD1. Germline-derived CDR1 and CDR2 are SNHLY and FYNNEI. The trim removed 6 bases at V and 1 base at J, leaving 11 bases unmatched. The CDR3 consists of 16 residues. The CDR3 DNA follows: TGTGCCAGCAGCGCGATTACCGGGACAGGTTCCTACGAGCAGTACTTC. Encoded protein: CASSAITGTGSYEQYF.

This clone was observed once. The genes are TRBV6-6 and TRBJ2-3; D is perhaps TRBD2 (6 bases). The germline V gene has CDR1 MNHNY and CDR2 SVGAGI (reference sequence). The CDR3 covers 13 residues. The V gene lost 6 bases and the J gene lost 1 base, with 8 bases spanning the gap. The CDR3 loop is CASRREGTDTQYF. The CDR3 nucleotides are TGTGCCAGCAGGAGGGAGGGCACAGATACGCAGTATTTT.